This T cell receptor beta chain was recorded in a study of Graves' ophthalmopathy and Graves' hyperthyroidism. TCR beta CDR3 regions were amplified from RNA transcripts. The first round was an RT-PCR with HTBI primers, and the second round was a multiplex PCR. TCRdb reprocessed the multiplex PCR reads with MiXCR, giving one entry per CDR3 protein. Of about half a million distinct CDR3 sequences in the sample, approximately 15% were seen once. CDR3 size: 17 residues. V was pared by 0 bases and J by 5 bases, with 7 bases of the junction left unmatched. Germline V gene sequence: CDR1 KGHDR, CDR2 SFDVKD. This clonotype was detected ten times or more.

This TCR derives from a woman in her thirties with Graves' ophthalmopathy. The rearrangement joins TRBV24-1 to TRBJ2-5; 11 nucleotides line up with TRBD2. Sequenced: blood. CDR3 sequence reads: CATSDLVLAGVLETQYF. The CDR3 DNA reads TGTGCCACCAGTGATTTGGTACTAGCGGGAGTATTGGAGACCCAGTACTTC.